The rows below give T cell receptor beta chains drawn from one sample of a study of cytomegalovirus exposure and HLA in healthy donors. Assay: immunoSEQ multiplex PCR; the TCRdb copy retains only in-frame clones and omits some. Altogether some 28,000 clones are present, less than 70% being singletons, with the ten largest covering roughly two fifths. The sequenced sample was PBMCs. Source of these receptors: a male donor in good health and CMV-seropositive. The CDR3 runs from the conserved cysteine through the conserved F or W. D genes are given only for firm matches. Clone size is shown for a subset of rows, as once, few, many or a class of expanded clone.

clone_size | j_call | d_call | v_call | cdr3_aa
NA | TRBJ1-1 | NA | TRBV7-2 | CASSLALGANTEAFF
NA | TRBJ2-5 | NA | TRBV29-1 | CSVSTRQGTQYF
once | TRBJ1-2 | TRBD1 | TRBV5-1 | CASSLEGGTGGAGYGYTF
once | TRBJ2-3 | NA | TRBV28 | CASSFLSARTDTQYF
NA | TRBJ2-5 | NA | TRBV9 | CASSVGMEVVETQYF
NA | TRBJ2-3 | NA | TRBV25-1 | CASSDLWDSGSDTQYF
NA | TRBJ1-2 | TRBD1 | TRBV29-1 | CSVVRAITGAGYTF
NA | TRBJ2-3 | TRBD1 | TRBV5-1 | CASSFSLQGSTDTQYF
NA | TRBJ1-3 | NA | TRBV6-1 | CASSGAGVGGNTIYF
NA | TRBJ1-5 | NA | TRBV19 | CASKGGGSNQPQHF
NA | TRBJ1-2 | NA | TRBV10-3 | CAIRALDSLNYGYTF
NA | TRBJ2-7 | TRBD1 | TRBV5-1 | CASTTGVGHEQYF
NA | TRBJ1-2 | TRBD1 | TRBV2 | CASIDRAADGYTF
NA | TRBJ1-1 | TRBD1 | TRBV25-1 | CASSELTGGTTEAFF
few | TRBJ2-2 | TRBD1 | TRBV4-1 | CASSQEQGQLAGELFF
few | TRBJ1-5 | NA | TRBV7-2 | CASSAAVGARNQPQHF
few | TRBJ2-3 | TRBD2 | TRBV5-1 | CASHVGGITDTQYF
NA | TRBJ1-1 | NA | TRBV27 | CASSFTGKAEAFF